This T cell receptor beta chain is drawn from a study of T cell clones after liver transplantation. Study in general: A pre-transplant mixed lymphocyte reaction with TCRbeta sequencing defined graft-donor-reactive clones followed in post-transplant blood. Standard immunosuppression, with no induction, continued until 12-24 months after transplant. Findings and caveats of the study: Compared with third party-reactive sequences, donor-reactive ones declined more, independent of withdrawal success. Post-transplant, graft-donor-reactive CD4 TCRbeta sequences in blood dropped significantly in 5 of 8 subjects.

The protocol was immunoSEQ multiplex PCR, while the TCRdb copy is restricted to in-frame clones and leaves out a portion. Of nearly 15,000 clones in the sample, about four fifths were seen once. Trimming took off 0 bases at V and 7 bases at J, with 12 bases between the two ends. The CDR3 extends over 15 amino acids. Looked up from germline, CDR1 is LGHNA and CDR2 is YSLEER. As for this clone: The target antigen is unknown.

The clonotype was recovered from a human patient who received a liver transplant. Part of the T cells may come from the graft donor. The rearrangement links TRBV4-3 to TRBJ1-4, with a possible D match to TRBD1 (5 bases). The sample was CD8+ T cells from blood, taken 47 months after liver transplant. The DNA of the CDR3 is TGCGCCAGCAGCCAAGATAGTGGCAGGGCTGAAAAACTGTTTTTT. The encoded protein is CASSQDSGRAEKLFF.